This T cell receptor beta chain was found in a study of cytomegalovirus exposure and HLA in healthy donors. General observations from the study: The majority of TCR sequences were rare, yet some public TCRs appeared in many donors. A later analysis showed TCR association rates differing by HLA locus, peaking at DRB1 and lowest at HLA-C.

The donors were healthy bone marrow donors. For this clone: Antigen: not known.

Both 60 Vbeta primers and 13 Jbeta primers went into the PCR. TCRdb's table, derived via immunoSEQ multiplex PCR, lists solely in-frame clones and lacks some. The sample consists of over 150,000 clones, about 69% of them appearing once. The CDR3 is 16 amino acids. V lost 3 bases, J lost 2 bases, and 12 bases stayed unmatched. Germline V lookup: CDR1 GTSNPN, CDR2 SVGIG (reference sequence). The J gene is TRBJ2-7, the V gene TRBV30, with TRBD2 matching over 8 bases. Sequencing was done on a sample of PBMCs. The receptor was derived from a male donor in good health and CMV-seronegative. This CDR3 reads CAWRAPSGWPPYEQYF. The CDR3 DNA follows: TGTGCCTGGAGAGCACCTAGCGGGTGGCCCCCCTACGAGCAGTACTTC.